This TCR beta chain was observed in a study of cytomegalovirus exposure and HLA in healthy donors. About this clone itself: Its antigen is as yet unknown.

PCR amplification relied on 60 Vbeta primers (plus 13 Jbeta primers). Sequenced by immunoSEQ multiplex PCR; TCRdb stores in-frame clones only, minus some. Its clone listing holds about 52,000 clones. Findings and caveats of the study: The study recorded 150 to 200 TCR beta chains that were cytomegalovirus-associated. Most TCR sequences proved rare, with some public TCRs found in many donors. Presence/absence analyses rested on an assumption that sequencing depth was roughly uniform across donors. Confirmation was obtained in vitro that a few CMV-associated chains are specific for CMV antigens.

Per the germline V gene, CDR1 is KGHSH and CDR2 is LQKENI. Trimming took off 6 bases at V and 0 bases at J, with 9 bases between the two ends. The CDR3 has 14 residues. The receptor comes from a woman aged 60-75 years in good health and CMV-seropositive. Sequencing was carried out using PBMCs. The rearrangement joins TRBV18 to TRBJ1-5; D is undetermined. DNA of the CDR3: TGTGCCAGCTCCGGGTCTTTTAGCAATCAGCCCCAGCATTTT. It codes for CASSGSFSNQPQHF.